The rows below give T cell receptor beta chains drawn from one sample of a study of a mutant IDH1 vaccine in newly diagnosed glioma. Profiled with immunoSEQ multiplex PCR; TCRdb holds only in-frame clones, not every one. The sample records approximately 60,000 clones, 86% being singletons. These receptors are not linked to any known antigen. The starting material was PBMCs, obtained from a glioma patient whose treatment included an IDH1 peptide vaccine. The receptor set was obtained from a man in his forties with glioma. CDR3s leave out the opening cysteine and the closing phenylalanine or tryptophan.

cdr3_length j_call v_call cdr3_aa
11 TRBJ2-7 TRBV7-2 ASSQRKGYEQY
13 TRBJ2-1 TRBV5-4 ASSRTSGTYNEQF
9 TRBJ1-1 TRBV5-8 ASSTQLEAF
13 TRBJ2-7 TRBV7-3 ASSLGLSNEYEQY
11 TRBJ2-3 TRBV4-1 ASSQGEADTQY
12 TRBJ2-6 TRBV7-8 ASSLGSGANVLT
13 TRBJ2-5 TRBV5-1 ASSLGDSNQETQY
15 TRBJ1-5 TRBV4-1 ASSRESGGRGHQPQH
12 TRBJ2-6 TRBV7-6 ASSRVSGANVLT
11 TRBJ2-1 TRBV10-3 AISLEGGNEQF